This T cell receptor beta chain appears in the sequencing data of a study of blood T cells in healthy people across ages. This CDR3 contains 14 residues. Per germline, CDR1 DFQATT and CDR2 SNEGSKA (reference sequence). The trim removed 6 bases at V and 4 bases at J, leaving 10 bases unmatched. A second 7 to 11 cycle PCR used barcoded and J-beta primers. TCRdb ran MiXCR on the 5' RACE reads and lists one entry per CDR3 protein. The profile shows 600,000 to 1,000,000 distinct CDR3 sequences, 25% of them singletons. A further study also used this sample, focusing on T cells of mothers and their children.

V is TRBV20-1 and J is TRBJ2-3; 7 bases fit TRBD2. Sequenced input: blood. The receptor was isolated from a boy aged 5-17 years in good health. CDR3 in amino acids: CSAEREGRADTQYF. The CDR3 nucleotides read TGCAGTGCCGAAAGGGAGGGTCGAGCAGATACGCAGTATTTT.